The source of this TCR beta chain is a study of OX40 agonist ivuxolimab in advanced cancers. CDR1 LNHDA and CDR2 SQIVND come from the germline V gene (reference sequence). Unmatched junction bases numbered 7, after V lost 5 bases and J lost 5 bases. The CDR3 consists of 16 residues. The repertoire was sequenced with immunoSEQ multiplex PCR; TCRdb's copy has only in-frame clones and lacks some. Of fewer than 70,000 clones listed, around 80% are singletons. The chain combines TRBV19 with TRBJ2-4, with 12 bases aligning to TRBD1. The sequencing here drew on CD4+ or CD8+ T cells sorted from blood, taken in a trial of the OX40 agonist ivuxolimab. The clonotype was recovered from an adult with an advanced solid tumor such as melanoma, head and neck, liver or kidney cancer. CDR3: CASSVEGQGAQNIQYF. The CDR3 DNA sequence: TGTGCCAGTAGTGTTGAGGGACAGGGGGCACAAAACATTCAGTACTTC.